A selection of T cell receptor beta chains follows, all from one sample in a study of blood T cell repertoires in COVID-19. The repertoire was sequenced with immunoSEQ multiplex PCR; TCRdb's copy has only in-frame clones and lacks some. The sample contains 250,000 to 350,000 clones, about four fifths of which appear only once. Material for sequencing was peripheral blood. The receptor set was obtained from a human donor with COVID-19, enrolled during active disease. The donor label of this sample is uncertain. Each CDR3 is given with its conserved first and last residue. Fields, in order: V gene, D gene, clone size, J gene, CDR3 DNA, CDR3 protein. D genes are given only for firm matches. A row's size may be missing; if present it is once, few, many or a size class.

TRBV27,TRBD1,once,TRBJ1-5,TGTGCCAGCAGTTTAGGACAGGGGGGAAGTCAGCCCCAGCATTTT,CASSLGQGGSQPQHF
TRBV6-6,-,-,TRBJ2-7,TGTGCCAGCAGTTACCGGGGCTCCTACGAGCAGTACTTC,CASSYRGSYEQYF
TRBV2,-,-,TRBJ1-4,TGTGCCAGCAGTGAAGTACGCAGGGCAGGTGAAAAACTGTTTTTT,CASSEVRRAGEKLFF
TRBV7-9,TRBD2,many,TRBJ2-7,TGTGCCAGCAGCTTAGGCGGGACTAGCGGGAGATGGTACGAGCAGTACTTC,CASSLGGTSGRWYEQYF
TRBV11-2,TRBD2,-,TRBJ2-1,TGTGCCAGCAGCTTAGATTGGGCTAGCGGGAGATCGGTTCTGGGCAATGAGCAGTTCTTC,CASSLDWASGRSVLGNEQFF
TRBV6-1,TRBD1,-,TRBJ1-2,TGTGCCAGCAGTGAAGTAGGGGGCGACTATGGCTACACCTTC,CASSEVGGDYGYTF
TRBV3-1/TRBV3-2,TRBD1,-,TRBJ2-7,TGTGCCAGCAGCCTCTGGGACAGAAAGTACGAGCAGTACTTC,CASSLWDRKYEQYF
TRBV28,-,few,TRBJ1-1,TGCGCCTATAAGGGGATGAACACTGAAGCTTTCTTT,CAYKGMNTEAFF
TRBV5-1,TRBD1,-,TRBJ2-7,TGCGCCAGCAGCTTGGAGGGGACAGATGCCTACGAGCAGTACTTC,CASSLEGTDAYEQYF
TRBV28,-,-,TRBJ2-3,TGTGCCAGCAGTTTAGTGCGGGTTAGCACAGATACGCAGTATTTT,CASSLVRVSTDTQYF
TRBV5-6,TRBD1,-,TRBJ2-7,TGTGCCAGCAGCCGACAGGGAATTACCTACGAGCAGTACTTC,CASSRQGITYEQYF
TRBV7-2,TRBD2,-,TRBJ2-7,TGTGCCAGCAGCTTGGGACTAGCGGGAGGGCTCTACGAGCAGTACTTC,CASSLGLAGGLYEQYF
TRBV9,-,-,TRBJ1-1,TGTGCCAGCAGCGTAGGGGGCACGAAATCCACTGAAGCTTTCTTT,CASSVGGTKSTEAFF
TRBV27,TRBD2,-,TRBJ2-1,TGTGCCAGCAGGGCGGGACTAGCGAACTACAATGAGCAGTTCTTC,CASRAGLANYNEQFF
TRBV28,TRBD2,few,TRBJ2-3,TGTGCCAGCAGCTTCGTTGAGTGGGGGGGAGATACGCAGTATTTT,CASSFVEWGGDTQYF
TRBV4-1,-,-,TRBJ1-5,TGCGCCAGCAGCCAACAGGGGTATGGAAATCAGCCCCAGCATTTT,CASSQQGYGNQPQHF
TRBV14,-,-,TRBJ1-1,TGTGCCAGCAGCCAAACTCGGGGGACTGAAGCTTTCTTT,CASSQTRGTEAFF
TRBV7-9,-,-,TRBJ2-3,TGTGCCAGCAGCCCCCGGGTGGATACGCAGTATTTT,CASSPRVDTQYF
TRBV5-6,-,-,TRBJ2-3,TGTGCCAGCAGCTTGGGTACGGGAGAGGGAGATACGCAGTATTTT,CASSLGTGEGDTQYF
TRBV28,-,-,TRBJ2-3,TGTGCCAGCAGTTTGGCAGGGGGAGGAATAGATACGCAGTATTTT,CASSLAGGGIDTQYF
TRBV24-1,-,many,TRBJ1-2,TGTGCCACCAGTGATTTGATCGGATGGGGGAGGACCAACTATGGCTACACCTTC,CATSDLIGWGRTNYGYTF
TRBV28,-,-,TRBJ1-6,TGTGCCAGCAGCCGCGCTAATTCACCCCTCCACTTT,CASSRANSPLHF
TRBV5-1,TRBD2,-,TRBJ2-7,TGCGCCAGCAGCTTGGACGCAGCGGGAGTCTACGAGCAGTACTTC,CASSLDAAGVYEQYF
TRBV30,-,-,TRBJ2-3,TGTGCCTGGAGTACTGGCACAGATACGCAGTATTTT,CAWSTGTDTQYF
TRBV19,TRBD1,-,TRBJ2-7,TGTGCCAGTAGTAAGGTCGAAGGGGGCAGGATGAACGAGCAGTACTTC,CASSKVEGGRMNEQYF
TRBV11-2,TRBD1,many,TRBJ1-2,TGTGCCAGCAGCCACAGGGGTCAGGGAAGGGGAGGCTACACCTTC,CASSHRGQGRGGYTF
TRBV19,TRBD2,once,TRBJ2-7,TGTGCCAGTAGTACTAGCGGGTACTACTCCTACGAGCAGTACTTC,CASSTSGYYSYEQYF
TRBV7-2,-,-,TRBJ2-3,TGTGCCAGCAGCTTACAGCAGAGGTACACAGATACGCAGTATTTT,CASSLQQRYTDTQYF
TRBV11-3,TRBD1,-,TRBJ2-7,TGTGCCAGCAGCACGACCGGGACAGGGGGCGGCGAGCAGTACTTC,CASSTTGTGGGEQYF
TRBV7-3,TRBD1,-,TRBJ2-7,TGTGCCAGCAGCGAACAGGGGGGCACTTCCCACGAGCAGTACTTC,CASSEQGGTSHEQYF
TRBV5-8,TRBD1,-,TRBJ2-7,TGTGCCAGCAGCTTGGGCCCGGGACAGGGTGCTCCCGAGCAGTACTTC,CASSLGPGQGAPEQYF
TRBV3-1/TRBV3-2,-,-,TRBJ2-7,TGTGCCAGCAGCCAAGATCTGACTAACTACGAGCAGTACTTC,CASSQDLTNYEQYF
TRBV30,-,-,TRBJ1-1,TGTGCCTGGAGCGCGGAGAGCCGGAGCGCTTTCTTT,CAWSAESRSAFF
TRBV2,-,-,TRBJ2-5,TGTGCCAGCACCGCGGGGCGGGAAGGGACCCAGTACTTC,CASTAGREGTQYF
TRBV9,TRBD1,-,TRBJ2-1,TGTGCCAGCAGCGGGCCGGACAGGGGCTACAATGAGCAGTTCTTC,CASSGPDRGYNEQFF
TRBV19,-,-,TRBJ1-1,TGTGCAAGTACCGGACAGAAGTTGGGCTCTGCCCCTGAAGCTTTCTTT,CASTGQKLGSAPEAFF
TRBV28,TRBD1,-,TRBJ1-2,TGTGCCAGCAGTCGCCGGGACAGCCGACGCTATGGCTACACCTTC,CASSRRDSRRYGYTF
TRBV27,TRBD1,-,TRBJ2-7,TGTGCCAGCAGTGGGGGACAGGGCCGCGAGCAGTACTTC,CASSGGQGREQYF
TRBV28,-,-,TRBJ1-1,TGTGCCAGCAGGTCCATGGGGGCGAACACTGAAGCTTTCTTT,CASRSMGANTEAFF